The following is a T cell receptor beta chain sequence with its context. These data originate in a study of blood T cell repertoires in COVID-19. Across the study: The origin of the acute and convalescent COVID-19 samples was the United States, Italy and Spain. Sample material is recorded as cDNA or gDNA derived from T cells, B-cell-depleted T cells, or PBMCs.

Original handling: Estimates of nucleated cell counts were drawn from the amplification of reference gene primers. TCRdb's copy holds only in-frame clones and misses some; the assay was immunoSEQ multiplex PCR. For V, J and clone size, that table is used; D and trimming come from the DNA. The table has about 64,000 clones, approximately 92% seen once. CDR1 LGHNA and CDR2 YNFKEQ come from the germline V gene. The V and J ends lost 2 bases and 3 bases, in that order; junction bases with no gene match: 9. The CDR3 has 17 amino acids. Sequencing used peripheral blood. The chain links TRBV4-2 to TRBJ2-7, with TRBD2 matching over 11 bases. The receptor comes from a woman older than 75 with active COVID-19. Here the CDR3 reads CASSQFLAGGRDYEQYF. The DNA of the CDR3 is TGTGCCAGCAGCCAATTCCTAGCGGGAGGAAGGGACTACGAGCAGTACTTC.